The source of this TCR beta chain is a study of human thymus T cells. Findings of the study overall: Thymic and blood repertoires showed apparently biased V and J gene usage. Unrelated individuals had highly overlapping thymic repertoires, as reported in related research.

Corrective heart surgery yielded resections, and these provided the thymus tissue. The people who donated were healthy Finnish babies having corrective surgery for congenital heart defects. A note on this clone: Its specificity is unknown.

The protocol was immunoSEQ multiplex PCR, while the TCRdb copy is restricted to in-frame clones and leaves out a portion. Of roughly 130,000 clones in the sample, about 93% were seen once. Germline V lookup: CDR1 MNHEY, CDR2 SVGAGI. Trimming cost V 6 bases and J 8 bases; bases outside gene matches: 5. This CDR3 contains 12 residues. The gene calls are TRBV6-5 and TRBJ2-7; the match to TRBD2 covers 9 bases. This TCR was recovered from a boy younger than two with a congenital heart defect but otherwise immunologically healthy. The sample taken for sequencing was thymus tissue. This chain's CDR3 is CASRSGTSKQYF. The CDR3 DNA follows: TGTGCCAGCAGATCCGGGACTAGCAAGCAGTACTTC.